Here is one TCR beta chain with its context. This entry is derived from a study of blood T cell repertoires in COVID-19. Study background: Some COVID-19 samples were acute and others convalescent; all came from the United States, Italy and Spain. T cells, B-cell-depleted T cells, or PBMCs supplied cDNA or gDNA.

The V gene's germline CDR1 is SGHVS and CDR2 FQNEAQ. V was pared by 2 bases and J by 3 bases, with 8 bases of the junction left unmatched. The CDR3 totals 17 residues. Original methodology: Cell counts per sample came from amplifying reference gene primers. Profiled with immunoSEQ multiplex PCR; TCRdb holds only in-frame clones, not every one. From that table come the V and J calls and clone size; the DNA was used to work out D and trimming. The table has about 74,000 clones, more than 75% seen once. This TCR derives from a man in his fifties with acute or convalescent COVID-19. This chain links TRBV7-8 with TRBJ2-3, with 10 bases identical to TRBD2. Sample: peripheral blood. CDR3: CASSLRIAGGSTDTQYF. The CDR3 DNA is TGTGCCAGCAGCTTACGCATAGCGGGGGGAAGTACAGATACGCAGTATTTT.